The entry that follows covers one T cell receptor (beta chain) sequence. What it binds is unknown. The study made its TRB cDNA libraries by 5' RACE, adding UMI labels. Each CDR3 protein gets one entry in TCRdb, which reprocessed the 5' RACE reads and gives no DNA. The table lists tens of thousands of distinct CDR3 sequences. The record originates from a study of CXCR3-negative and CXCR3-positive naive CD8 T cells. Study in general: TRB reads totalled about 140 million, about 1.5 +/- 0.3 million per library.

Study-level findings and limits: CXCR3-negative naive cells had less hydrophobic TRB CDR3s than did CXCR3-positive naive cells. Sequencing showed both naive subsets with comparably high diversity, and memory CD8+ cells much lower. Naive CXCR3-negative cells resembled naive CXCR3-positive cells in TRBV-TRBJ usage; memory cells differed.

Germline V gene lookup returns CDR1 SQVTM and CDR2 ANQGSEA. The CDR3 runs 13 residues. The material sequenced was naive CXCR3+ CD8+ T cells from blood. Subset reported: CD45RO-CCR7+CD27+CD95- naive CD8+ T cells expressing CXCR3 (TNR3+). The chain combines TRBV29-1 with TRBJ2-2; TCRdb picks TRBD1, but there is no DNA to check that call. The origin of this receptor is a human donor in good health. Some clones in this sample may be carry-over from other donors' samples. CDR3 region: CSVGTPNTGELFF.